One and the same sample provided the 12 T cell receptor beta chains below, sequenced in a study of T cells in Graves' hyperthyroidism and ophthalmopathy. TCR beta CDR3 regions were amplified from RNA. Carried out on the TCR CDR3, a first-round RT-PCR used the HTBI primer set. MiXCR was run by TCRdb on the multiplex PCR reads, yielding one entry per CDR3 protein. Of hundreds of thousands of distinct CDR3 sequences listed, 38% were seen once; the top ten hold 7.5% to 9.5%. The material sequenced was blood. These receptors originate from a man younger than 30 with Graves' hyperthyroidism.

The chain combines TRBV29-1 with TRBJ2-2, with TRBD2 matching 8 bases. Per germline, CDR1 SQVTM and CDR2 ANQGSEA. The CDR3 has 15 amino acids. The V gene end was trimmed by 4 bases and the J gene end by 2 bases; junction bases not matched to a gene: 6. Here the CDR3 reads CSVVSGGTNTGELFF. The DNA of the CDR3 is TGCAGCGTTGTATCGGGGGGGACAAACACCGGGGAGCTGTTTTTT.

This clonotype was detected many times. This chain joins TRBV5-6 and TRBJ1-6; no clear D gene. CDR1 is SGHDT and CDR2 is YYEEEE in the germline V gene. The CDR3 extends over 14 amino acids. V lost 2 bases and J 9 bases, leaving 12 bases between the germline ends. CDR3 DNA sequence: TGTGCCAGCAGCTTATGGGAATCGGTTTCACCCCTCCACTTT. It specifies CASSLWESVSPLHF.

The chain links TRBV5-1 to TRBJ2-5, with D perhaps matching TRBD1 or TRBD2 (5 bases each). The CDR3 length is 15 residues. From germline, CDR1 is SGHRS and CDR2 YFSETQ. Trimming stripped 0 bases from V and 1 base from J, with 10 bases between. The CDR3: CASSLAGTSQETQYF. As DNA, the CDR3 is TGCGCCAGCAGCTTGGCGGGGACCTCCCAAGAGACCCAGTACTTC. The complete variable domain, with remaining parts taken from reference TRBV5-1 and TRBJ2-5, reads KAGVTQTPRYLIKTRGQQVTLSCSPISGHRSVSWYQQTPGQGLQFLFEYFSETQRNKGNFPGRFSGRQFSNSRSEMNVSTLELGDSALYLCASSLAGTSQETQYFGPGTRLLVL.

This clonotype has more than one count but fewer than ten. The gene calls are TRBV6-5 and TRBJ2-7; D is possibly TRBD1 (6 bases). Deletions cut 8 bases from V and 3 bases from J, with 23 bases between. The CDR3 has 16 amino acids. CDR1 is MNHEY and CDR2 is SVGAGI in the germline V gene. The CDR3 here is CASAFSNIRGVYEQYF. CDR3 nucleotide sequence: TGTGCCAGCGCATTCTCGAACATCAGGGGTGTCTACGAGCAGTACTTC.

This clonotype was observed many times. The chain joins TRBV27 to TRBJ2-7; 9 bases line up with TRBD1. This CDR3 is built from 14 residues. Unmatched junction bases numbered 5, after V lost 6 bases and J lost 2 bases. The germline V gene encodes CDR1 MNHEY and CDR2 SMNVEV (reference sequence). CDR3 bases: TGTGCCAGCAGGCGGGGACAGGGAACCTACGAGCAGTACTTC. This sequence encodes CASRRGQGTYEQYF.

This clonotype was recorded many times. This chain joins TRBV19 and TRBJ1-5; tentatively, D is TRBD1 (5 bases). The germline gives CDR1 LNHDA, CDR2 SQIVND (reference sequence). The CDR3 covers 15 residues. V was clipped by 1 base and J by 0 bases, with 7 bases between them. CDR3 DNA: TGTGCCAGTAGTATAGTAAGGGGTAGCAATCAGCCCCAGCATTTT. This codes for CASSIVRGSNQPQHF.

The chain employs TRBV29-1 and TRBJ2-1; 7 nucleotides align to TRBD1. This CDR3 has 13 amino acids. Germline CDR1 reads SQVTM; CDR2 reads ANQGSEA. The junction had 3 bases not matched to a gene; V was cut back by 4 bases and J by 3 bases. The CDR3 loop reads CSVGGTDYNEQFF. In nucleotides, the CDR3 is TGCAGCGTTGGGGGGACAGACTACAATGAGCAGTTCTTC.

This clonotype is a singleton in its sample. This rearrangement joins TRBV15 to TRBJ2-2; TRBD1 might be the D (6 bases). The V gene lost 3 bases and the J gene lost 1 base, with 9 bases spanning the gap. The germline gives CDR1 LNHNV, CDR2 YYDKDF (reference sequence). The CDR3 extends over 15 amino acids. Written as DNA, the CDR3 is TGTGCCACCAGCAGCTGGGACAAGAACACCGGGGAGCTGTTTTTT. It encodes CATSSWDKNTGELFF.

The chain employs TRBV5-6 and TRBJ1-2; D call uncertain. V lost 2 bases to trimming and J lost 4 bases, with 15 bases between them. In germline, CDR1 is SGHDT, CDR2 YYEEEE. This CDR3 is built from 15 residues. CDR3 bases: TGTGCCAGCAGCTTCGGAGGCCCGGACGGCTATGGCTACACCTTC. It encodes CASSFGGPDGYGYTF.

This clonotype was recorded a few times. The chain couples TRBV3-1 to TRBJ2-7; a weak D match, TRBD1 (5 bases). Trimming cost V 1 base and J 5 bases, with 9 bases left between them. CDR1 is LGHDT and CDR2 is YNNKEL in the germline V gene (reference sequence). The CDR3 totals 13 residues. As DNA, the CDR3 is TGTGCCAGCAGCCAAGCACAGGTAGACGAGCAGTACTTC. It is translated as CASSQAQVDEQYF.

This sequence joins TRBV5-1 and TRBJ1-1; the D is unclear. With 5 bases removed from V and 7 bases from J, the gap between germline ends came to 15 bases. In germline, CDR1 is SGHRS, CDR2 YFSETQ. There are 13 residues in the CDR3. The CDR3 coding sequence is TGCGCCAGCAGTGGGAGAGGGTCGGGTGAAGCTTTCTTT. Translation: CASSGRGSGEAFF.

Remarks on this clonotype: This sequence may be a read error, since a much larger clone differs from it by one base. The chain joins TRBV19 to TRBJ1-5; tentatively, D is TRBD1 (5 bases). Per germline, CDR1 LNHDA and CDR2 SQIVND (reference sequence). The CDR3 covers 14 residues. V was clipped by 2 bases and J by 6 bases, with 11 bases between them. The CDR3: CASSIMDKCQPQHF. Written as DNA, the CDR3 is TGTGCCAGTAGTATAATGGACAAATGTCAGCCCCAGCATTTT.